This TCR beta chain was documented in a study of T cell repertoires in cytomegalovirus infection. Overall study context: Both a matching HLA type and CMV infection were indicated by public TCR beta signatures. Notes on the study in general: Of the TCR beta families, the public ones yielded a cumulative frequency that identified carriers of CMV plus the relevant HLA. Predominance within the ex vivo response was attributable to HLA-C-restricted CMV-specific TCR beta clonotypes.

In the case of this clonotype: Its antigen remains unknown.

TCRdb passed the reads through MiXCR, listing each CDR3 protein once. The sample yields 310,000 or so distinct CDR3 sequences, around 25% seen once. Trimming took 7 bases from V and 8 from J, leaving 11 bases between them. Germline CDR1 is SEHNR and CDR2 is FQNEAQ (reference sequence). This CDR3 contains 11 residues. The sequence came from a human donor in good health (CMV status not recorded). Some clones in this sample may be carry-over from other donors' samples. The chain has TRBV7-9 and TRBJ1-1, with unresolved D. The specimen was PBMCs. This chain's CDR3 is CASTLSKEAFF. CDR3 nucleotides: TGTGCCAGCACCCTCTCGAAGGAAGCTTTCTTT.